Listed below are T cell receptor beta chains from one sample, sequenced in a study of cytomegalovirus exposure and HLA in healthy donors. Only in-frame clones appear in the TCRdb table, and some are missing; sequencing was by immunoSEQ multiplex PCR. The data show roughly 130,000 clones, less than 85% seen once. Sequenced material: PBMCs. All receptors derive from a woman aged 35 to 49 in good health and CMV-seropositive. Each CDR3 is given with its conserved first and last residue. The order of the fields is D gene, V gene, clone size, J gene, CDR3 DNA, CDR3 protein. D genes are given only for firm matches. Where a row states a size, it is once, few, many or the class of an expanded clone; other rows omit it.

TRBD1	TRBV19	few	TRBJ2-7	TGTGCCAGTAGTGCCCCACCAGGGGGCAAATCATCCTACGAGCAGTACTTC	CASSAPPGGKSSYEQYF
TRBD1	TRBV15	once	TRBJ1-2	TGTGCCACCAGCAGAGATCTGTTAGCAGGGGGGTATGGCTACACCTTC	CATSRDLLAGGYGYTF
-	TRBV5-4	-	TRBJ2-2	TGTGCCAGCAGCTTGGGTTACAGGGCGAACACCGGGGAGCTGTTTTTT	CASSLGYRANTGELFF
TRBD1	TRBV6-5	-	TRBJ1-4	TGTGCCAGCAGTTACTTCCGGGACAGGGGGCTTGGAAAACTGTTTTTT	CASSYFRDRGLGKLFF
TRBD2	TRBV5-6	once	TRBJ2-2	TGTGCCAGCAGCAGAGGGACTAGGGGCGGGGAGCTGTTTTTT	CASSRGTRGGELFF
-	TRBV6-5	-	TRBJ1-2	TGTGCCAGCAGTCAGGACAGAGCTTCCTATGGCTACACCTTC	CASSQDRASYGYTF
TRBD1	TRBV5-1	once	TRBJ1-4	TGCGCCAGCAGCCCGGGACAGCAACAAGTAGGAAAACTGTTTTTT	CASSPGQQQVGKLFF
-	TRBV11-2	few	TRBJ2-1	TGTGCCAGCAGCGCCCCAGTTTGGCATGAGCAGTTCTTC	CASSAPVWHEQFF
-	TRBV6-1	-	TRBJ1-1	TGTGCCAGCAGTGTCGGCGGGACTGAAGCTTTCTTT	CASSVGGTEAFF
-	TRBV30	-	TRBJ2-1	TGTGCCTGGAGTGCATCACCAGGGAATGAGCAGTTCTTC	CAWSASPGNEQFF
TRBD2	TRBV5-1	-	TRBJ2-5	TGCGCCAGCAGCCTAACTAGCGGGAGTGTTCAAGAGACCCAGTACTTC	CASSLTSGSVQETQYF
TRBD1	TRBV6-1	-	TRBJ2-7	TGTGCCAGCACCCTGGGGACAGGGACCACCTACGAGCAGTACTTC	CASTLGTGTTYEQYF
TRBD1	TRBV2	-	TRBJ1-1	TGTGCCAGCAAGATTTTGACAGGGTCACCTGAAGCTTTCTTT	CASKILTGSPEAFF
-	TRBV28	-	TRBJ2-7	TGTGCCAGCAGTCCCCTCTCCTACGAGCAGTACTTC	CASSPLSYEQYF
-	TRBV19	-	TRBJ2-5	TGTGCCAGTAGTGTCGTCGGCGGAAGTATGCAGACCCAGTACTTC	CASSVVGGSMQTQYF
TRBD1	TRBV9	-	TRBJ1-4	TGTGCCAGCAGCGCACAGGGGGTGGCTGATGAAAAACTGTTTTTT	CASSAQGVADEKLFF
-	TRBV5-6	-	TRBJ2-7	TGTGCCAGCAGCTCAACAGGGATCTTAACCTACGAGCAGTACTTC	CASSSTGILTYEQYF
TRBD2	TRBV7-3	few	TRBJ2-3	TGTGCCAGCAGTTATAGCGGGGGGAGCACAGATACGCAGTATTTT	CASSYSGGSTDTQYF
-	TRBV5-1	-	TRBJ1-1	TGCGCCAGCAGCTTTTATCGGGGAGAAAACACTGAAGCTTTCTTT	CASSFYRGENTEAFF
TRBD2	TRBV4-2	-	TRBJ2-2	TGTGCCAGCAGCCAAGAGCCGGGGGGGCCCGTGTACACCGGGGAGCTGTTTTTT	CASSQEPGGPVYTGELFF
-	TRBV5-4	-	TRBJ2-7	TGTGCCAGCAGCGCGGGTTCGTCCTACGAGCAGTACTTC	CASSAGSSYEQYF
-	TRBV18	-	TRBJ1-1	TGTGCCAGCTCACCACAAACGGGGGACCATACTTTCTTT	CASSPQTGDHTFF
-	TRBV11-2	-	TRBJ1-1	TGTGCCAGCACCTTGGGGGGGCAGGGCACTGAAGCTTTCTTT	CASTLGGQGTEAFF
-	TRBV29-1	-	TRBJ2-7	TGCAGCGTTGGTGTCCGTACTTCCTACGAGCAGTACTTC	CSVGVRTSYEQYF
TRBD2	TRBV7-2	-	TRBJ2-3	TGTGCCAGCAGCATGGGACTAAACACAGATACGCAGTATTTT	CASSMGLNTDTQYF
TRBD1	TRBV6-1	few	TRBJ1-3	TGTGCCAGCAGTGAAATGCCGACAGGGCATGGAAACACCATATATTTT	CASSEMPTGHGNTIYF
TRBD2	TRBV9	-	TRBJ2-1	TGTGCCAGCAGCGCCTTGGGGCGGGGGGGCCCGGGTGAGCAGTTCTTC	CASSALGRGGPGEQFF
-	TRBV5-1	once	TRBJ2-1	TGCGCCAGCAGCCCTGCCGGGACTCAGAAGGGCAATGAGCAGTTCTTC	CASSPAGTQKGNEQFF
TRBD2	TRBV7-6	-	TRBJ2-3	TGTGCCAGCAGTCCGAAAGCGGGGGCAAACACAGATACGCAGTATTTT	CASSPKAGANTDTQYF
TRBD1	TRBV4-2	-	TRBJ1-2	TGTGCCAGCAGCCTCACGGGACAGAAGAGGGGGAACTATGGCTACACCTTC	CASSLTGQKRGNYGYTF
TRBD1	TRBV6-5	-	TRBJ2-6	TGTGCTATCGGACAGGGCCCCTCTGGGGCCAACGTCCTGACTTTC	CAIGQGPSGANVLTF
-	TRBV18	once	TRBJ2-1	TGTGCCAGCTCACTACAGGGATGGGATGAGCAGTTCTTC	CASSLQGWDEQFF
TRBD2	TRBV7-9	few	TRBJ2-7	TGTGCCAGCAGCTTAGAAGCGGGGGGGTACGAGCAGTACTTC	CASSLEAGGYEQYF
-	TRBV5-1	-	TRBJ2-4	TGCGCCAGCAGCTTCGGGGGAGCCAAAAACATTCAGTACTTC	CASSFGGAKNIQYF
TRBD2	TRBV28	few	TRBJ2-1	TGTGCCAGCAGCCTCGGGCTAGCGGGAGGCAGGGAGCAGTTCTTC	CASSLGLAGGREQFF
TRBD1	TRBV6-1	-	TRBJ2-1	TGTGCCAGCAATGACAGGGGCAACAATGAGCAGTTCTTC	CASNDRGNNEQFF
-	TRBV7-3	few	TRBJ2-7	TGTGCCAGCAGCAAAAGGGCGGGGATCGAGCAGTACTTC	CASSKRAGIEQYF
TRBD2	TRBV9	-	TRBJ2-1	TGTGCCAGCAGCGTAGGAGGAGCGGGAGGGTTTAATGAGCAGTTCTTC	CASSVGGAGGFNEQFF
-	TRBV20-1	-	TRBJ2-7	TGCAGTGCTAGTCAGGGAGGCGAGCAGTACTTC	CSASQGGEQYF
-	TRBV4-1	-	TRBJ2-2	TGCGCCAGCAGCCAGGGGTCGACAGACACCGGGGAGCTGTTTTTT	CASSQGSTDTGELFF
-	TRBV7-2	-	TRBJ2-3	TGTGCCAGCAGCCCTGCCAACGGGGATACGCAGTATTTT	CASSPANGDTQYF
TRBD2	TRBV4-3	few	TRBJ2-5	TGCGCCAGCAGCCAAGCAGTAGGGAGGGAAGAGACCCAGTACTTC	CASSQAVGREETQYF
-	TRBV15	-	TRBJ1-4	TGTGCCACCAGCAGAGATCATTCAGGGGCGGCGGAAAAACTGTTTTTT	CATSRDHSGAAEKLFF
-	TRBV11-3	once	TRBJ2-1	TGTGCCAGCAGCTTAGACGGTCAATCCAATGCTGAGCAGTTCTTC	CASSLDGQSNAEQFF
TRBD1	TRBV30	once	TRBJ1-2	TGTGCCTGGAGGGAAGGACAGGGAGCCAACTATGGCTACACCTTC	CAWREGQGANYGYTF
TRBD2	TRBV27	-	TRBJ2-7	TGTGCCAGCAGGCCCGAGCTAGCGGGAGGTTTCGACGAGCAGTACTTC	CASRPELAGGFDEQYF
TRBD1	TRBV28	few	TRBJ1-2	TGTGCCAGCAGTTTCGACAGGGCTATGTTCCGTGGCTACACCTTC	CASSFDRAMFRGYTF
-	TRBV15	-	TRBJ1-5	TGTGCCACCAGCAGAGATCAGCGCAGAGCCGTGTATAGCAATCAGCCCCAGCATTTT	CATSRDQRRAVYSNQPQHF
-	TRBV9	-	TRBJ1-6	TGTGCCAGCAGCGGCGGGAGTTCGGTTTCACCCCTCCACTTT	CASSGGSSVSPLHF
TRBD2	TRBV28	-	TRBJ2-7	TGTGCCAGCAGTAAGACTAGCGGGAGGGTCTCCTACGAGCAGTACTTC	CASSKTSGRVSYEQYF
TRBD1	TRBV6-6	few	TRBJ2-1	TGTGCCAGCAGTTACTCGGGACAGGGCAATGAGCAGTTCTTC	CASSYSGQGNEQFF
-	TRBV4-2	few	TRBJ1-4	TGTGCCAGCAGCCAAGAATCCGGGACAACTAATGAAAAACTGTTTTTT	CASSQESGTTNEKLFF
-	TRBV5-1	once	TRBJ1-1	TGCGCCAGCAGCTTCGCGGGGGCGGTGGTGGAAGCTTTCTTT	CASSFAGAVVEAFF
TRBD1	TRBV11-1	-	TRBJ2-1	TGTGCCAGCAGCTTGGGGACAGGGAAAGGGGACAATGAGCAGTTCTTC	CASSLGTGKGDNEQFF
-	TRBV2	-	TRBJ2-1	TGTGCCAGCCTAGAGAGCTCCTACAATGAGCAGTTCTTC	CASLESSYNEQFF